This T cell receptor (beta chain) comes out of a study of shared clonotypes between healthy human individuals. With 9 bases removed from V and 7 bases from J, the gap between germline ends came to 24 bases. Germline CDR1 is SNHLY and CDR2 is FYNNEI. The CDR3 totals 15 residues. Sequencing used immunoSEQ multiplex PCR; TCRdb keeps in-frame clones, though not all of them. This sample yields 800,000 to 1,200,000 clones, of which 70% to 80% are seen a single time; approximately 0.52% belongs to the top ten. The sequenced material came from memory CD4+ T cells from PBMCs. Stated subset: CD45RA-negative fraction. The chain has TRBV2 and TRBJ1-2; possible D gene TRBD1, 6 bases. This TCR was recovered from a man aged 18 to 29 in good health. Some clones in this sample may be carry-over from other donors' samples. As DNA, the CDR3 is TGTGCCAGTTATTTTGGGGGAGGGGCAGGGGCTGGCTACACCTTC. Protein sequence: CASYFGGGAGAGYTF.